This T cell receptor (beta chain) was identified in a study of T cell responses to AZD1222 COVID-19 vaccine. The repertoire was sequenced with immunoSEQ multiplex PCR; TCRdb's copy has only in-frame clones and lacks some. This sample has 90,000 to 130,000 clones; just over 85% occur once, and the top ten carry over 3%. Germline CDR1 reads SGHAT; CDR2 reads FQNNGV. Trimming removed 4 bases at V and 6 bases at J, with 16 bases between. This CDR3 is built from 14 residues. The chain couples TRBV11-2 to TRBJ2-7, with D unclear. The sample was peripheral blood, taken on day 0 of AZD1222 vaccination. This receptor was obtained from an adult in good health. CDR3 DNA sequence: TGTGCCAGCAGCTATCAGAGCCCCACGGGCGAGCAGTACTTC. Translating it yields CASSYQSPTGEQYF.